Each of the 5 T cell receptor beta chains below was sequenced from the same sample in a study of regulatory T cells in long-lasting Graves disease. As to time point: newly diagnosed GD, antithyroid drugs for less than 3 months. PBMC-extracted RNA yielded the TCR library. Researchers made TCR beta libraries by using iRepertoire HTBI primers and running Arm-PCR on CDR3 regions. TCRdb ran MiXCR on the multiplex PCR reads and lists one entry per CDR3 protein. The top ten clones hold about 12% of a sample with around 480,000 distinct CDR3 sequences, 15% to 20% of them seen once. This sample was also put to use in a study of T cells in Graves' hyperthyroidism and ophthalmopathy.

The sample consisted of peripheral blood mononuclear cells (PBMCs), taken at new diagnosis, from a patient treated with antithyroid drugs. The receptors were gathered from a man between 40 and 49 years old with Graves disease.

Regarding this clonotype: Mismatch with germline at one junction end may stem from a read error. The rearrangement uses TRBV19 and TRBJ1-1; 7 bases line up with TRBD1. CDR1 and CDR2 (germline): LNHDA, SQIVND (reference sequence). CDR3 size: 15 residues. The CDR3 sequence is CASSVTGAIYTEAFF. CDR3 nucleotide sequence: TGTGCCAGTAGTGTCACAGGGGCCATCTACACTGAAGCCTTCTTT.

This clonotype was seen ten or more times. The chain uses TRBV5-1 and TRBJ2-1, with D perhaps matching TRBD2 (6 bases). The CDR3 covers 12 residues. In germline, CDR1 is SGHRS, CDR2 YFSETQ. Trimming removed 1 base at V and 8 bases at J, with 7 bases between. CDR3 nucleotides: TGCGCCAGCAGCTTGCGGGAGTATGAGCAGTTCTTC. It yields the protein CASSLREYEQFF.

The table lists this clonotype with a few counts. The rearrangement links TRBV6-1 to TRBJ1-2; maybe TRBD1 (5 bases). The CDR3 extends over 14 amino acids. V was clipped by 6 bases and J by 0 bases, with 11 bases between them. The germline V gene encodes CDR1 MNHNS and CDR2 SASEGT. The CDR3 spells CASRVDRPNYGYTF. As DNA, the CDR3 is TGTGCCAGCAGGGTTGACAGACCTAACTATGGCTACACCTTC.

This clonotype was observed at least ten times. CDR3 DNA: TGTGCCACCGGCACAGGGAGCGAGCAGTACTTC. Residues: CATGTGSEQYF. V is TRBV10-3 and J is TRBJ2-7, with a possible D match to TRBD1 (6 bases). The CDR3 is made up of 11 amino acids. Trimming shortened V by 10 bases and J by 6 bases, and 13 bases separated the two germline ends. The germline CDR1 and CDR2 sequences are ENHRY and SYGVKD.

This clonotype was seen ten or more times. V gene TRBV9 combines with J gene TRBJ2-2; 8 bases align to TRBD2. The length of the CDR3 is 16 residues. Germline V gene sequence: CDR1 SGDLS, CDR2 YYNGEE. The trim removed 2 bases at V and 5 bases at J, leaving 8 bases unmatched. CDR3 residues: CASSVTTSAKTGELFF. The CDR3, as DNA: TGTGCCAGCAGCGTCACGACTAGCGCTAAGACCGGGGAGCTGTTTTTT. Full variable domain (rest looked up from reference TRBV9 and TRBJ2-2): DSGVTQTPKHLITATGQRVTLRCSPRSGDLSVYWYQQSLDQGLQFLIQYYNGEERAKGNILERFSAQQFPDLHSELNLSSLELGDSALYFCASSVTTSAKTGELFFGEGSRLTVL.